One TCR beta chain is described in this entry. What it binds is unknown. These data originate in a study of long-term antiretroviral therapy in people with HIV. Whole-study findings and limits: Transplant donor controls retained higher diversity, though diversity increased after ART.

Per the germline V gene, CDR1 is ENHRY and CDR2 is SYGVKD. The CDR3 consists of 15 residues. Trimming cost V 5 bases and J 0 bases; bases outside gene matches: 6. Survey level was the resolution at which the v3.0 immunoSEQ assay ran. A target of about 35,000-55,000 T-cell genomes per sample was set for sequencing. The protocol was immunoSEQ multiplex PCR, while the TCRdb copy is restricted to in-frame clones and leaves out a portion. The sample yields around 21,000 clones, 84% seen once. People in the study who had HIV all got their treatment in the United States. The sequence came from a man aged 25-45 years with HIV. V and J are TRBV10-3 and TRBJ1-1; the match to TRBD1 covers 7 bases. Material: unsorted PBMCs, obtained approximately 5.7 years after starting antiretroviral therapy. The CDR3 DNA follows: TGTGCCATCAGTCAAGGGGGCGCTATGAACACTGAAGCTTTCTTT. Translated: CAISQGGAMNTEAFF.